The clone carrying this T cell receptor beta chain was picked up a small number of times. What it recognizes is unknown. This sample stems from a study of CD8 T cells in ankylosing spondylitis. TCR beta libraries were made by quantitative 5'-RACE with molecular barcodes. TCRdb independently ran MiXCR on the 5' RACE reads; one entry per CDR3 protein. There are around 480,000 distinct CDR3 sequences in the sample; roughly 17% occur only once, and over 1% lies in the top ten. The CDR3 spans 14 residues. J gave up 1 base and V 6 bases, and 5 bases lay outside the gene matches. Study-wide results and caveats: Seemingly distinctive of ankylosing spondylitis blood was a TCR beta motif formed by eight highly homologous variants. Enrichment of disease-linked clones was reportedly significant in matched ankylosing spondylitis synovial fluid. Clones linked to the disease showed a CD8+ phenotype. They occurred at relatively low frequencies in peripheral blood.

The specimen sequenced was blood, either unsorted or a sorted T cell fraction (not recorded which). The rearrangement uses TRBV12-3 or TRBV12-4 and TRBJ2-7, with 8 bases aligning to TRBD1. The clonotype was recovered from a male donor with ankylosing spondylitis. As DNA, the CDR3 is TGTGCCAGCAGGCCCGGACAGGGTTCCTACGAGCAGTACTTC. This sequence encodes CASRPGQGSYEQYF.